This TCR beta chain was sequenced in a study of T-cell reconstitution after alpha-beta-depleted transplantation in children. Unique molecular identifiers were incorporated into the prepared TCRbeta library. TCRdb analysed the PCR reads with MiXCR anew, one entry per CDR3 protein. The data hold hundreds of thousands of distinct CDR3 sequences, with more than 20% observed a single time. The CDR3 extends over 14 amino acids. The germline gives CDR1 SEHNR, CDR2 FQNEAQ (reference sequence). V lost 5 bases and J 7 bases, leaving 15 bases between the germline ends. This clonotype originated in a female patient aged 2-15 years who had a stem cell transplant for congenital amegakaryocytic thrombocytopenia, so the T cells may come from the graft donor. This rearrangement joins TRBV7-9 to TRBJ2-1; D uncertain. The material was PBMCs, mostly from graft donor cells, obtained 360 days after TCRalphabeta/CD19-depleted stem cell transplant. Here the CDR3 reads CASSQTSAENEQFF. CDR3 sequence (DNA): TGTGCCAGCAGCCAAACCAGTGCCGAGAATGAGCAGTTCTTC.